The clone carrying this T cell receptor (beta chain) was seen a few times. Its matching antigen is unknown. These data belong to a study of response to subunit inactivated influenza vaccine. Points from the study as a whole: Few additional T cells are recruited per seasonal influenza vaccination, authors suggested.

Deletions cut 2 bases from V and 1 base from J, with 20 bases between. CDR3 size: 18 residues. CDR1 and CDR2 (germline): SGHAT, FQNNGV. Each CDR3 protein gets one entry after TCRdb re-called the RT-PCR reads with MiXCR. The sample lists 750,000 to 850,000 distinct CDR3 sequences; approximately 18% were seen once. The source was PBMCs from blood, collected more than 4 days after vaccination. The chain is built from TRBV11-2 and TRBJ1-1, with D unresolved. This sequence was found in a man aged 45-65 years who received an inactivated influenza vaccine. CDR3 coding DNA: TGTGCCAGCAGCTTAACTGGTGCTCGAAGCCGTTGGAACACTGAAGCTTTCTTT. Translation: CASSLTGARSRWNTEAFF.